The 6 T cell receptor beta chains below were found in one sample sequenced in a study of T cell responses to AZD1222 COVID-19 vaccine. Assay: immunoSEQ multiplex PCR; the TCRdb copy retains only in-frame clones and omits some. The profile covers fewer than 120,000 clones, with around 85% appearing a single time and roughly 4.5% taken by the ten largest. The sample consisted of peripheral blood, taken on day 0 of AZD1222 vaccination. The receptors originated from an adult in good health.

This clone has just one count. This chain joins TRBV23-1 and TRBJ1-2, with D tentatively TRBD1 (5 bases). TRBV23-1 counts as an open reading frame of uncertain function. This CDR3 contains 11 residues. Trimming took 7 bases from V and 7 from J, leaving 10 bases between them. CDR3 amino acids: CASNQGCGYTF. In nucleotides, the CDR3 is TGCGCCAGCAATCAGGGATGTGGCTACACCTTC.

CDR3 DNA: TGTGCCTGGAGAGACAGGGGTTTTAATTCACCCCTCCACTTT. It is translated as CAWRDRGFNSPLHF. V usage is TRBV30 and J usage is TRBJ1-6; 8 nucleotides align to TRBD1. Germline V gene sequence: CDR1 GTSNPN, CDR2 SVGIG (reference sequence). This CDR3 is 14 amino acids long. Losses at the gene ends were 3 bases for V and 6 bases for J; bases not matched to a gene: 4.

This clone came up once. The chain combines TRBV6-2 or TRBV6-3 with TRBJ2-5; 13 nucleotides align to TRBD2. Per germline, CDR1 MNHEY and CDR2 SVGEGT. The ends lost 6 bases at V and 4 bases at J; junction bases unmatched: 14. This CDR3 comprises 18 residues. CDR3 DNA: TGTGCCAGCAGCCCTCGGACTAGCGGGGGTTACTTGGGAGAGACCCAGTACTTC. It codes for CASSPRTSGGYLGETQYF.

The chain employs TRBV27 and TRBJ2-3, with 8 bases that match TRBD1. Per germline, CDR1 MNHEY and CDR2 SMNVEV (reference sequence). V trimming: 7 bases; J trimming: 1 base; junction bases outside the gene matches: 7. CDR3 length equals 15 residues. Written as DNA, the CDR3 is TGTGCCAGCAAAACAGGGGGATGGGGCACAGATACGCAGTATTTT. Its translation is CASKTGGWGTDTQYF.

This chain connects TRBV4-1 to TRBJ1-1; TRBD1 is a possible D gene (6 bases). V was shortened by 4 bases and J by 5 bases, with 14 bases between the two germline ends. The length of the CDR3 is 14 residues. Germline values: CDR1 MGHRA, CDR2 YSYEKL. The chain's CDR3 is CASSPTGYGTEAFF. As DNA, the CDR3 is TGCGCCAGCAGCCCCACAGGGTATGGAACTGAAGCTTTCTTT.

V and J are TRBV19 and TRBJ1-5; 9 nucleotides line up with TRBD1. Germline CDR1 is LNHDA and CDR2 is SQIVND (reference sequence). This CDR3 contains 17 residues. Trimming took 3 bases from V and 7 from J; bases not matched to a gene: 13. The CDR3 is CASSIPQGQGLGQPQHF. For the CDR3, the DNA is TGTGCCAGTAGTATCCCCCAAGGACAGGGGCTGGGGCAGCCCCAGCATTTT.